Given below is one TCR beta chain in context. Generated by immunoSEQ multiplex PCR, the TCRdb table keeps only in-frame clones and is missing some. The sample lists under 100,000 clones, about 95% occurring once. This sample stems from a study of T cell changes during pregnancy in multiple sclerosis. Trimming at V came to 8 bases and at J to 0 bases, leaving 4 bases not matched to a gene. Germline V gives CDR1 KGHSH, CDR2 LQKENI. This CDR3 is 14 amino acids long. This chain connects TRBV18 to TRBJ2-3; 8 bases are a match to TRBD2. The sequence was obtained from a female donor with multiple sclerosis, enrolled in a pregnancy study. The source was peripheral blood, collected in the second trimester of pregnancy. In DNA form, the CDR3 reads TGTGCCAGCGCCACTAGCGGTAGCACAGATACGCAGTATTTT. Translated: CASATSGSTDTQYF.